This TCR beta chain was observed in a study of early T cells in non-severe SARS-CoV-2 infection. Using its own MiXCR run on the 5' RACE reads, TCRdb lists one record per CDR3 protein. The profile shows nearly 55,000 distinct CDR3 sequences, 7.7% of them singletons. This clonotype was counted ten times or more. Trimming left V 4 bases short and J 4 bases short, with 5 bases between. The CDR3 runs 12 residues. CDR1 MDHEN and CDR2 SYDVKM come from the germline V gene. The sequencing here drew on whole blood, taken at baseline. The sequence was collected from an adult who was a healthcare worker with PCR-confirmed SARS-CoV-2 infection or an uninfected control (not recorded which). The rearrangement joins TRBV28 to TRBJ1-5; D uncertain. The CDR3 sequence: CASSWSNQPQHF. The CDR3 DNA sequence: TGTGCCAGCAGTTGGTCTAATCAGCCCCAGCATTTT.